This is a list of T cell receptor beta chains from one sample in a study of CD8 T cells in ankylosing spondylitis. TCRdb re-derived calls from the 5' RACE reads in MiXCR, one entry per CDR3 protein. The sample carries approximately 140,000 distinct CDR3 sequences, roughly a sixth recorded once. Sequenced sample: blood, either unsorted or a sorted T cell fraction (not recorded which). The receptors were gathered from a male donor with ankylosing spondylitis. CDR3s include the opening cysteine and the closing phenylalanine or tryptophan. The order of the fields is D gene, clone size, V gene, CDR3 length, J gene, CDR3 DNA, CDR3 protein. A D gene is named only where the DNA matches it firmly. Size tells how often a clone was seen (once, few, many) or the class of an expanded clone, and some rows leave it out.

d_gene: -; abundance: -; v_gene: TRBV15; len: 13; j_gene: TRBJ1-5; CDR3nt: TGTGCCACCAGCAGCCGGGGGGATCAGCCCCAGCATTTT; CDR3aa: CATSSRGDQPQHF
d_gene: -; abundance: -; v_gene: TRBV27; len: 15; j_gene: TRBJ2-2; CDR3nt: TGTGCCAGCAGTTTCGGCGAGCAGAACACCGGGGAGCTGTTTTTT; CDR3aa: CASSFGEQNTGELFF
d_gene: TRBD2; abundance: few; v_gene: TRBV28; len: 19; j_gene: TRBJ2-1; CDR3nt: TGTGCCAGCAGTACCGGACTAGCGGAAGAGATAGTCTCCTACAATGAGCAGTTCTTC; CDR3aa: CASSTGLAEEIVSYNEQFF
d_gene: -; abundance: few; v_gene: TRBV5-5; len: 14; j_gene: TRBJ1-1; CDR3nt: TGTGCCAGCAGCTACGGGGCGCCGAGCACTGAAGCTTTCTTT; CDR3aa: CASSYGAPSTEAFF
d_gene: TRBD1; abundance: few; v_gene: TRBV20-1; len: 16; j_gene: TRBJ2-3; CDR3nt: TGCAGTGCTAGAATGGCGGCCCAGGGGGCAGCAGATACGCAGTATTTT; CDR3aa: CSARMAAQGAADTQYF
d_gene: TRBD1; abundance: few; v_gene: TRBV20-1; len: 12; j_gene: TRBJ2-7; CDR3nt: TGCAGTGCTAGCCCAGGGGGCTACGAGCAGTACTTC; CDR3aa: CSASPGGYEQYF
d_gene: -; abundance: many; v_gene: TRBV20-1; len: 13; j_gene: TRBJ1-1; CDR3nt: TGCAGTGCTAGAGGACTACGGGACACTGAAGCTTTCTTT; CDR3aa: CSARGLRDTEAFF
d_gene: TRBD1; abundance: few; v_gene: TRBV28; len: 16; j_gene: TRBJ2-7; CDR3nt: TGTGCCAGCAGTTTCGAGACAGGGGCCTCGTCCAACGAGCAGTACTTC; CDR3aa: CASSFETGASSNEQYF
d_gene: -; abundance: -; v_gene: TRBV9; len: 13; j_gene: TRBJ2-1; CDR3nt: TGTGCCAGCAGCGGGAATAGCGGCTATGAGCAGTTCTTC; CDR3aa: CASSGNSGYEQFF
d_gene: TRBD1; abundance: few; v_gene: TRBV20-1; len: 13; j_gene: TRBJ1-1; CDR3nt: TGCAGTGCTAGGGGACAGATAAACACTGAAGCTTTCTTT; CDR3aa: CSARGQINTEAFF